This T cell receptor beta chain was documented in a study of response to subunit inactivated influenza vaccine. Study observations and caveats: Authors suggested seasonal influenza vaccinations each recruit few new T cells.

MiXCR was run by TCRdb on the RT-PCR reads, yielding one entry per CDR3 protein. The sample contains hundreds of thousands of distinct CDR3 sequences, roughly 22% of which appear only once. J gave up 12 bases and V 10 bases, and 8 bases lay outside the gene matches. CDR3 length: 11 residues. Germline V CDR1 and CDR2: WSHSY, SAAADI. Concerning this clonotype: Its antigen is unidentified.

This TCR came from a man aged 45 to 75 who received an inactivated influenza vaccine. The sequencing here drew on PBMCs from blood, taken less than 22 months after vaccination. V usage is TRBV10-2 and J usage is TRBJ2-1; 8 bases line up with TRBD1. Here the CDR3 reads CATSQGAAQFF. CDR3 sequence (DNA): TGCGCCACCTCGCAGGGGGCCGCGCAGTTCTTC.